A selection of T cell receptor beta chains follows, all from one sample in a study of human T cells and chemical hapten exposure. Each CDR3 protein is one row after TCRdb ran MiXCR on the RACE reads. In the table there are around 330,000 distinct CDR3 sequences, about 5% of which are singletons. The sample consisted of whole blood, taken in connection with sensitization to the hapten diphenylcyclopropenone (DPC). The receptors were sampled from a woman aged 18-30 years with alopecia areata. Some clones in this sample may be carry-over from other donors' samples. The CDR3 runs from the conserved cysteine through the conserved F or W. The order of the fields is clone size, CDR3 length, D gene, V gene, J gene, CDR3 protein, CDR3 DNA. A D gene is named only where the DNA matches it firmly. Rows may omit the clone size; those that give it use once, few, many or a size class.

>few|12|NA|TRBV29-1|TRBJ1-2
CSVETGRYGYTF
TGCAGCGTTGAAACAGGGCGGTATGGCTACACCTTC
>NA|12|NA|TRBV6-1|TRBJ2-7
CASSEAIYEQYF
TGTGCCAGCAGTGAAGCCATATACGAGCAGTACTTC
>NA|16|NA|TRBV13|TRBJ2-2
CASSLGGRGSAGELFF
TGTGCCAGCAGCTTAGGTGGACGTGGATCGGCCGGGGAGCTGTTTTTT
>few|16|TRBD1|TRBV6-6|TRBJ1-1
CASSYRSGGLGTEAFF
TGTGCCAGCAGTTACAGGTCAGGGGGCTTAGGCACTGAAGCTTTCTTT
>few|13|NA|TRBV6-2/TRBV6-3|TRBJ1-1
CASKRMANTEAFF
TGTGCCAGTAAGCGTATGGCGAACACTGAAGCTTTCTTT
>few|15|NA|TRBV11-3|TRBJ2-1
CASSLGGDPLNEQFF
TGTGCCAGCAGCTTAGGGGGGGACCCTCTCAATGAGCAGTTCTTC
>many|13|NA|TRBV29-1|TRBJ2-7
CSVRTGLSYEQYF
TGCAGCGTCCGCACAGGGTTGTCCTACGAGCAGTACTTC
>many|13|NA|TRBV29-1|TRBJ1-1
CSASGTINTEAFF
TGCAGCGCGTCTGGGACAATTAACACTGAAGCTTTCTTT
>few|16|NA|TRBV3-1|TRBJ1-5
CASSQENNRWDQPQHF
TGTGCCAGCAGCCAAGAGAACAACCGCTGGGATCAGCCCCAGCATTTT
>many|15|TRBD1|TRBV6-6|TRBJ1-6
CASRATTGDNSPLHF
TGTGCCAGCAGGGCCACGACAGGGGATAATTCACCCCTCCACTTT
>many|12|NA|TRBV6-5|TRBJ1-6
CASSYRDSPLHF
TGTGCCAGCAGTTACCGGGATTCACCCCTCCACTTT
>NA|14|NA|TRBV6-6|TRBJ2-4
CASSSSPPLGRRDF
TGTGCCAGCAGTTCTAGCCCTCCGTTGGGGCGTAGGGACTTC
>few|13|NA|TRBV10-3|TRBJ1-4
CAISESADGKLFF
TGTGCCATCAGTGAGTCCGCCGATGGAAAACTGTTTTTT
>few|14|NA|TRBV5-1|TRBJ1-2
CASSWTTFDYGYTF
TGCGCCAGCAGCTGGACAACGTTCGACTATGGCTACACCTTC
>few|16|NA|TRBV7-3|TRBJ2-2
CASSLTSVRNTGELFF
TGTGCCAGCAGCTTAACCAGCGTAAGAAACACCGGGGAGCTGTTTTTT
>NA|13|TRBD1|TRBV29-1|TRBJ1-2
CSVGQGSSYGYTF
TGCAGCGTAGGACAGGGGAGTAGCTATGGCTACACCTTC
>many|14|NA|TRBV7-2|TRBJ1-1
CASSPQALGAEAFF
TGTGCCAGCAGTCCCCAAGCCCTGGGGGCTGAAGCTTTCTTT
>NA|15|NA|TRBV7-2|TRBJ2-3
CASSLDGGPGNTQYF
TGTGCCAGCAGCTTAGATGGGGGGCCAGGAAACACGCAGTATTTT
>NA|14|NA|TRBV9|TRBJ2-5
CASSVGGRQETQYF
TGTGCCAGCAGCGTAGGGGGTAGGCAAGAGACCCAGTACTTC
>NA|16|NA|TRBV3-1|TRBJ2-1
CASSPRPLLARDEQFF
TGTGCCAGCAGCCCAAGGCCCCTTCTAGCGAGGGATGAGCAGTTCTTC
>NA|14|TRBD2|TRBV12-3/TRBV12-4|TRBJ2-1
CASSLGLADNEQFF
TGTGCCAGCAGTTTAGGGCTAGCGGACAATGAGCAGTTCTTC
>many|13|TRBD1|TRBV7-9|TRBJ1-1
CASSLGQGLEAFF
TGTGCCAGCAGCTTAGGACAGGGTCTTGAAGCTTTCTTT
>many|13|NA|TRBV18|TRBJ1-5
CASSPTEEQPQHF
TGTGCCAGCTCACCAACAGAGGAGCAGCCCCAGCATTTT
>many|16|NA|TRBV20-1|TRBJ1-2
CSARAGGQELGYGYTF
TGCAGTGCTAGAGCCGGGGGGCAGGAGCTTGGATATGGCTACACCTTC
>many|13|NA|TRBV12-3/TRBV12-4|TRBJ2-1
CASRQQRDNEQFF
TGTGCCAGCAGGCAACAGAGAGACAATGAGCAGTTCTTC
>NA|13|NA|TRBV5-6|TRBJ1-2
CASSSTPNYGYTF
TGTGCCAGCAGCTCGACTCCTAACTATGGCTACACCTTC
>few|15|TRBD1|TRBV4-2|TRBJ1-3
CASSQITGVGNTIYF
TGTGCCAGCAGCCAGATCACAGGGGTCGGAAACACCATATATTTT
>NA|14|NA|TRBV12-3/TRBV12-4|TRBJ1-4
CASSLSDGNEKLFF
TGTGCCAGCAGTTTATCGGACGGTAATGAAAAACTGTTTTTT
>few|14|TRBD2|TRBV9|TRBJ2-7
CASSVAAGGHEQYF
TGTGCCAGCAGCGTAGCGGCGGGGGGCCACGAGCAGTACTTC
>few|16|TRBD1|TRBV6-1|TRBJ1-5
CASRRDRESGNQPQHF
TGTGCCAGCCGCCGGGACAGGGAGTCGGGCAATCAGCCCCAGCATTTT
>few|15|NA|TRBV6-6|TRBJ2-3
CASSWDIGGTDTQYF
TGTGCCAGCAGTTGGGATATCGGGGGCACAGATACGCAGTATTTT
>NA|15|NA|TRBV5-6|TRBJ2-3
CASSLRTLKTDTQYF
TGTGCCAGCAGCTTAAGGACCCTTAAGACAGATACGCAGTATTTT
>NA|16|TRBD2|TRBV5-8|TRBJ2-3
CASSLGGRGATDTQYF
TGTGCCAGCAGCTTGGGAGGGCGGGGGGCCACAGATACGCAGTATTTT
>many|16|NA|TRBV4-3|TRBJ1-6
CASSQDFGGLNSPLHF
TGCGCCAGCAGCCAAGATTTCGGGGGGCTGAATTCACCCCTCCACTTT
>few|15|NA|TRBV2|TRBJ2-1
CASSEGVGVSNEQFF
TGTGCCAGCAGTGAGGGGGTTGGCGTTTCCAATGAGCAGTTCTTC
>few|16|TRBD2|TRBV12-3/TRBV12-4|TRBJ2-1
CASSTLTSGVLYEQFF
TGTGCCAGCAGTACACTGACTAGCGGGGTTTTGTATGAGCAGTTCTTC
>few|13|NA|TRBV7-2|TRBJ2-1
CASSLAFVNEQFF
TGTGCCAGCAGCTTAGCCTTCGTCAATGAGCAGTTCTTC
>NA|15|NA|TRBV28|TRBJ2-7
CASSSPPRLSYEQYF
TGTGCCAGCAGTTCACCGCCGAGGCTCTCCTACGAGCAGTACTTC
>NA|13|NA|TRBV29-1|TRBJ1-2
CSVQTKRAYGYTF
TGCAGCGTTCAGACAAAGCGGGCCTATGGCTACACCTTC
>many|16|NA|TRBV6-1|TRBJ2-1
CASSRWDTNSYNEQFF
TGTGCCAGCAGTCGGTGGGACACAAACTCCTACAATGAGCAGTTCTTC
>NA|15|NA|TRBV7-9|TRBJ2-3
CASSLRQSTADTQYF
TGTGCCAGCAGCCTCCGGCAGTCCACGGCAGATACGCAGTATTTT
>NA|12|NA|TRBV5-1|TRBJ2-2
CASSTTGWELFF
TGCGCCAGCAGCACTACAGGGTGGGAGCTGTTTTTT
>many|14|NA|TRBV12-3/TRBV12-4|TRBJ2-3
CASTKGVTTDTQYF
TGTGCCAGCACCAAGGGGGTTACCACAGATACGCAGTATTTT